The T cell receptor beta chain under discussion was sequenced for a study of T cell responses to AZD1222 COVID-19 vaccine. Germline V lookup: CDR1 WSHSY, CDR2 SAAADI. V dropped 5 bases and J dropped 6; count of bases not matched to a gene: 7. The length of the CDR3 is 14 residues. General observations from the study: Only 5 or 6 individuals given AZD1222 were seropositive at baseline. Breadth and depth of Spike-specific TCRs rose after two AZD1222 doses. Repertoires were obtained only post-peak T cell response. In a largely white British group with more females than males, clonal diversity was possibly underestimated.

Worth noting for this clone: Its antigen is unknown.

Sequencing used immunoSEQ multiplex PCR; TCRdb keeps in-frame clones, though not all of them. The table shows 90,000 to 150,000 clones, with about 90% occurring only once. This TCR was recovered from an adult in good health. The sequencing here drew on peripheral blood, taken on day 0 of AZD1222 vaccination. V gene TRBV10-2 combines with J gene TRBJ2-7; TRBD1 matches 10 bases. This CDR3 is CASSTPGQGPEQYF. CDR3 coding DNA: TGCGCCAGCAGTACCCCGGGACAGGGGCCCGAGCAGTACTTC.